Here is one T cell receptor beta chain with its context. Its recognized antigen is unknown. Base qualities are not at hand, and no much larger clone is one base apart. Enrolling through a virtual design, the prospective study's participants ranged in age from roughly 18 to 95 years and lived across approximately 25 United States geographic areas. To assign participants to cohorts, the prospective study relied on clinical history that participants themselves reported in a screening survey and a study questionnaire. Exposed participants were defined as having been in contact with someone with a PCR-confirmed or clinician-diagnosed COVID-19 case within 2 weeks of study entry. In the prospective study, whole blood, serum and a nasopharyngeal or oropharyngeal swab were collected from each participant by mobile phlebotomists. Over a roughly 2-month period, participants in the prospective study had the option of providing additional blood draws and questionnaires. Before DNA extraction, prospective study blood samples were shipped either frozen or at room temperature.

TCRbeta CDR3 regions were amplified from genomic DNA by means of the immunoSEQ Assay, a bias-controlled multiplex PCR. The authors processed their data as follows. The number of nucleated cells in each sample was estimated from the amplification of reference gene primers within the assay. To quantify the absolute abundance of each unique TCRbeta CDR3 rearrangement, sequence reads were collapsed and filtered. For each sample, productive Simpson clonality was calculated as the square root of Simpson's diversity index across productive rearrangements. TCRdb stores this immuneACCESS table with in-frame sequences only. Part of the clones is absent; in the studies checked, under half of the shortfall reflects unresolved V genes, and no reason is known for the rest. D and trimming were read from the DNA, whereas the V and J calls and clone size are those reported in that table. The sample table holds around 250,000 clones, of which about 91% were seen once. Jointly, the top ten make up approximately 3% of the sample.

These data come from a study of blood T cell repertoires in COVID-19 (dated by TCRdb to the early 2020s). In terms of the full investigation: Samples covering the acute and convalescent phases of COVID-19 were provided by collaborators in the United States, Italy and Spain. HLA class I and class II types, where available, came from metadata supplied by the sample provider rather than from assay-based typing. The prospective study material was composed of cDNA or gDNA derived from T cells, B-cell-depleted T cells, or PBMCs. A freely available public database, intended as a resource for researchers studying the immune response to SARS-CoV-2, is where the repertoires were released. A de-identified subject ID, COVID-19 status, age in years and sex were almost always included in the sample metadata. Subjects who had been exposed to COVID-19, were actively infected with it, or had recovered from it provided the deeply sampled blood TCRbeta repertoires that made up the dataset. The samples were drawn from the first 160 participants of the ongoing ImmuneRACE study and from some 1,300 subjects provided by 6 global collaborators. Findings and caveats that apply to the study as a whole: Clinical and demographic metadata were provided uncurated, with the amount varying by source and participant.

The sequence derives from a man in his forties who had been exposed to COVID-19. The sample comprised PBMCs or T cells enriched from blood (not recorded which).

The CDR3 protein sequence reads: CATSREQSGNTIYF. The bases are TGTGCCACCAGCAGAGAACAATCTGGAAACACCATATATTTT. The sequence joins TRBV15 to TRBJ1-3; no D gene can be assigned with confidence. For CDR1 and CDR2, the germline V gene (reference sequence) lists LNHNV and YYDKDF. The V and J ends are trimmed by 0 bases and 1 base, leaving 4 bases between them. The CDR3 runs 14 residues from the cysteine to the phenylalanine. Just the 42-base CDR3 DNA is kept, in frame starting at base 1.